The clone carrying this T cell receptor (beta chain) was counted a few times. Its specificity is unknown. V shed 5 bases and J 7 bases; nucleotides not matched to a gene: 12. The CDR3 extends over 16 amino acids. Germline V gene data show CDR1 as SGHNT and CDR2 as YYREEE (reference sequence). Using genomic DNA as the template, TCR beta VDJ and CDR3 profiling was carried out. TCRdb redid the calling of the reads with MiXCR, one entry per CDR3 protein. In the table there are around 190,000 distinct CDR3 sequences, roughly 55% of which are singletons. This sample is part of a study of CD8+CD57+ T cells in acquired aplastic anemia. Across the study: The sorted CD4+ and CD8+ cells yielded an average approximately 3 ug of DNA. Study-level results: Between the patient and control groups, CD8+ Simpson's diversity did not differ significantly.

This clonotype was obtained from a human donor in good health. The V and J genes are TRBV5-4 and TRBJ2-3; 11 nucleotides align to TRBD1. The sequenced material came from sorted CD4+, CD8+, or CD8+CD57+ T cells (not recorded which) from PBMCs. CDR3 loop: CASSSKGTGGTNTQYF. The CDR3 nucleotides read TGTGCCAGCAGTTCGAAAGGGACAGGGGGTACGAATACGCAGTATTTT.